This T cell receptor (beta chain) was sequenced during a study of blood T cells in healthy people across ages. The wider study: About one barcoded beta molecule per two T cells was captured by template switching. General study points: A strong correlation was found between TCR beta diversity and the percentage of naive T cells. Estimated diversity that came from one million T cells was considered an underestimate.

There are 15 residues in the CDR3. The V end lost 7 bases, the J end lost 6 bases, and 20 bases lay between the germline ends. Germline lookup yields CDR1 SGHKS and CDR2 YYEKEE (reference sequence). To note about this clonotype: The antigen remains undetermined. Given a much more abundant clone one base away, this may be a read error.

A sample-barcoded 5' primer and a J-beta primer mix were used in a second PCR of about 7 to 11 cycles. Each cDNA molecule received a tag from a template-switch adaptor that had 12 random nucleotides. TCRdb processed the 5' RACE reads anew with MiXCR; each CDR3 protein has one entry. Of hundreds of thousands of distinct CDR3 sequences detected, about 30% appear once; the ten largest clones hold 15% to 19%. This sequence was found in an elderly woman in good health. The chain couples TRBV5-5 to TRBJ2-1; D might be TRBD1 or TRBD2, each matching 5 bases. Sequencing was carried out using blood. This CDR3 is CASGPRDPGVNEQFF. The CDR3 region has the DNA TGTGCCAGCGGCCCCCGGGACCCAGGTGTCAATGAGCAGTTCTTC.